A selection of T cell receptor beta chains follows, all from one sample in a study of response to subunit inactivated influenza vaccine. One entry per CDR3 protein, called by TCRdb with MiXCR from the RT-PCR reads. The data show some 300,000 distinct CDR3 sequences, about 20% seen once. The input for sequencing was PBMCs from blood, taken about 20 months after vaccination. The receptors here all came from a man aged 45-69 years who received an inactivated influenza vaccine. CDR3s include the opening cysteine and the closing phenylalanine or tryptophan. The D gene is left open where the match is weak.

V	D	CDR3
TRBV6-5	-	CASSYRSFGRETQYF
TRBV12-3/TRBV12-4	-	CASSPRARDTGELFF
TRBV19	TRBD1	CASNSRGNQPQHF
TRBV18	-	CASSLATDMNTEAFF
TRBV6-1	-	CASSEYQETQYF
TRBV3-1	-	CASSQDWEDEQYF
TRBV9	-	CASSVVSGDYGYTF
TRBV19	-	CASSPRTDQPQHF
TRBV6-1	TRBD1	CASSRTGRATNEKLFF
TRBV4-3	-	CASSQDANLEAGYTF
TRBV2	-	CASSDGRSNYGYTF
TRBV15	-	CATSSETWSSYNSPLHF
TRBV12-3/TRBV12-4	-	CASSNRISGNTIYF
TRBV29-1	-	CSVVAAMNTEAFF
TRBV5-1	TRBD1	CASSPTGTGAYEQYF
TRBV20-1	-	CSARVFNREAFF
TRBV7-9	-	CASSLVVGTDTQYF
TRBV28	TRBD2	CATEPAGEGNEQFF
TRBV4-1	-	CASSQTFLDEKLFF
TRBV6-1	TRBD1	CASSGGTATGWINSYTF
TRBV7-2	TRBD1	CASSFQGGGEKLFF
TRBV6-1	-	CASSPLGMNTEAFF
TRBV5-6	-	CASSLSSYGYTF
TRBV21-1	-	CASRLGTVTYSNQPQHF
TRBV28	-	CASSLSMTPITEAFF
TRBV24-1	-	CATSDFPRGASYEDTDTQYF
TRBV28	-	CASSLQFGDTQYF
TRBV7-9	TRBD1	CASRMTGGLTEDFF
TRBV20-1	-	CSAFDSLNTEAFF
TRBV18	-	CASSPQGTRGTEAFF
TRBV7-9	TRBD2	CASSYGLAGNEQFF